This T cell receptor (beta chain) was documented in a study of T cell repertoires in cytomegalovirus infection. On the study more broadly: The study used recently identified HLA-C-restricted and well-studied HLA-B-restricted CMV epitopes. Matching HLA type and CMV infection were both indicated by public TCR beta signatures. Whole-study results and caveats: The ex vivo response was dominated by HLA-C-restricted CMV-specific TCR beta clonotypes. Summed frequency of public TCR beta families distinguished CMV carriers with the relevant HLA.

Each CDR3 protein is one row after TCRdb ran MiXCR on the reads. This sample has a few hundred thousand distinct CDR3 sequences, with roughly 46% found just once. Trimming shortened V by 2 bases and J by 4 bases, and 19 bases separated the two germline ends. Per the germline V gene, CDR1 is SGHNT and CDR2 is YYREEE (reference sequence). The CDR3 has 18 residues. Points on this clonotype: Its matching antigen is unknown.

The specimen was cultured PBMCs, collected from culture after CMV antigen stimulation. The V call is TRBV5-4, the J call TRBJ2-6, with D possibly matching TRBD2 (5 bases). This sequence originates from a human donor in good health (CMV status not recorded). Some clones in this sample may be carry-over from other donors' samples. CDR3 sequence (DNA): TGTGCCAGCAGCTTTCGGACTCTCCCCCTCGGCGGGGCCAACGTCCTGACTTTC. Encoded protein: CASSFRTLPLGGANVLTF. The full variable domain, in which reference TRBV5-4 and TRBJ2-6 provide the parts outside the CDR3, is ETGVTQSPTHLIKTRGQQVTLRCSSQSGHNTVSWYQQALGQGPQFIFQYYREEENGRGNFPPRFSGLQFPNYSSELNVNALELDDSALYLCASSFRTLPLGGANVLTFGAGSRLTVL.